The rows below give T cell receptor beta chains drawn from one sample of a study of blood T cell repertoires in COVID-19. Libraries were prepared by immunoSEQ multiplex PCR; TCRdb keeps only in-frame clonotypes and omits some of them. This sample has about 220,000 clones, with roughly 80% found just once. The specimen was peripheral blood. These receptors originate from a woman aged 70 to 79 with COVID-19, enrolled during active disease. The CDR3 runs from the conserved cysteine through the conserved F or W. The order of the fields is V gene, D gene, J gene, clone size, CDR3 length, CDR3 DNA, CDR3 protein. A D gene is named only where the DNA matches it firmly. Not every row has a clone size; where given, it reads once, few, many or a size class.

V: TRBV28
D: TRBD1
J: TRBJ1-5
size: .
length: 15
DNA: TGTGCCAGCAGCCAGGGACAGGGGTTAAGGCAGCCCCAGCATTTT
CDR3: CASSQGQGLRQPQHF

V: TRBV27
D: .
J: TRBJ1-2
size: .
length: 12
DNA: TGTGCCAGCAGTCCCGGGACTTATGGCTACACCTTC
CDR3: CASSPGTYGYTF

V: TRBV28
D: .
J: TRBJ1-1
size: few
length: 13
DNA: TGTGCCAGCAGTCCCGCTCCAGTGCGGATAGCTTTCTTT
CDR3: CASSPAPVRIAFF

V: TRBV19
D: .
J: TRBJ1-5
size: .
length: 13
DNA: TGTGCCAGTAGTATCGGTTTAAGTCAGCCCCAGCATTTT
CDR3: CASSIGLSQPQHF

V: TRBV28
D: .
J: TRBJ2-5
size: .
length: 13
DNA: TGTGCCAGCAGTAATACTCTAGCGGAGACCCAGTACTTC
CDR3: CASSNTLAETQYF

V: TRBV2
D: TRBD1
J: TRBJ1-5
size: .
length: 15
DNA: TGTGCCAGCAGTACAGGGGGGAATAGCAATCAGCCCCAGCATTTT
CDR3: CASSTGGNSNQPQHF

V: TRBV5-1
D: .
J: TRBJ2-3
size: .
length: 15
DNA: TGCGCCAGCAGCTTGGGCCCGACAGTTACAGATACGCAGTATTTT
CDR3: CASSLGPTVTDTQYF

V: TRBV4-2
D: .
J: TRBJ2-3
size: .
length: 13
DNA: TGTGCCAGCAGCCCCCGAGCCGCAGATACGCAGTATTTT
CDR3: CASSPRAADTQYF

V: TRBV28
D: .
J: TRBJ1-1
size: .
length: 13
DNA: TGTGCCAGCAGCCGAACCGGTAGCACTGAAGCTTTCTTT
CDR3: CASSRTGSTEAFF

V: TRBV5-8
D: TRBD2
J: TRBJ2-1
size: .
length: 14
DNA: TGTGCCAGCGCGACTAGCGGCAACTACAATGAGCAGTTCTTC
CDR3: CASATSGNYNEQFF

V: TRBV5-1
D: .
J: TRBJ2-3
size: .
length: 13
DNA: TGCGCCAGCAGCCCGGTGGGCGCAGATACGCAGTATTTT
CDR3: CASSPVGADTQYF

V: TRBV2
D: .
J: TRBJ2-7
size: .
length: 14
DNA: TGTGCCACTCGGGGCCCGGGACGGGGGTACGAGCAGTACTTC
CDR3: CATRGPGRGYEQYF

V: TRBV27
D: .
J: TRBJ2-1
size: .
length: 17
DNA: TGTGCCAGCAGTTTATTAGGGTCCGGGACTCGCCCCCATGAGCAGTTCTTC
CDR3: CASSLLGSGTRPHEQFF

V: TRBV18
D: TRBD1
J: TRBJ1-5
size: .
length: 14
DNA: TGTGCCAGCTCAGAAACAGGGGCTGTACAGCCCCAGCATTTT
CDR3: CASSETGAVQPQHF

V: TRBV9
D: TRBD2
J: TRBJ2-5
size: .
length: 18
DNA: TGTGCCAGCAGCGGTGAGTTGTCGGCGGGAGGGCGGAGAGAGACCCAGTACTTC
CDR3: CASSGELSAGGRRETQYF

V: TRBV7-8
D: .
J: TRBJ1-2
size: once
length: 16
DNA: TGTGCCAGCAGCTTAGTAGTCTCGACGGGAGGGATGAGCTACACCTTC
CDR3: CASSLVVSTGGMSYTF

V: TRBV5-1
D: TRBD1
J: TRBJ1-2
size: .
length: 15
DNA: TGCGCCAGCAGCCCAGTCCGGGACAGGGGGCCTGGCTACACCTTC
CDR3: CASSPVRDRGPGYTF

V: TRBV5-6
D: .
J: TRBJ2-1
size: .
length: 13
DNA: TGTGCCAGCAGCCCGCGCGGGACCTCTGAGCAGTTCTTC
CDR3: CASSPRGTSEQFF

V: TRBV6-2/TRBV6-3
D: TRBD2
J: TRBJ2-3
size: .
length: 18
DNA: TGTGCCAGCAGTCACGGGACTAGCGGAACAACTAGCACAGATACGCAGTATTTT
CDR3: CASSHGTSGTTSTDTQYF

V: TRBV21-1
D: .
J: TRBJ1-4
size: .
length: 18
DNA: TGTCTTCCGGGCCGGGACAGGGGGGTTTTTGCAACTAATGAAAAACTGTTTTTT
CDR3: CLPGRDRGVFATNEKLFF

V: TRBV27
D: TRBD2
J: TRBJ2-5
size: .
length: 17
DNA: TGTGCCAGCAGTTCAGGGGGACTAGCGGGAGGGAGGGAGACCCAGTACTTC
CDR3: CASSSGGLAGGRETQYF

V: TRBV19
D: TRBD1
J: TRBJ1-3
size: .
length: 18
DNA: TGTGCCAGTAGTGACCCCGGGACAGGGGGCCAATCTGGAAACACCATATATTTT
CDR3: CASSDPGTGGQSGNTIYF

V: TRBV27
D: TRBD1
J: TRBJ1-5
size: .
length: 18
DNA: TGTGCCAGCAGTCTCGGGACAGGGGGCCGCCGAGACAATCAGCCCCAGCATTTT
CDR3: CASSLGTGGRRDNQPQHF

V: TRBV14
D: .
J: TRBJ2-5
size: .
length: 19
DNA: TGTGCCAGCAGCCGAGGGGAGGGATTCGGTCGGGACACTCAAGAGACCCAGTACTTC
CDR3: CASSRGEGFGRDTQETQYF

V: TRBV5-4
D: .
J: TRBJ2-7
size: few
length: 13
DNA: TGTGCCAGCAGCTTCGAACACCCCTACGAGCAGTACTTC
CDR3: CASSFEHPYEQYF

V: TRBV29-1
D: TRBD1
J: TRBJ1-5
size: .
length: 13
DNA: TGCAGCGTTGGACAGGGGGGGAATCAGCCCCAGCATTTT
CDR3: CSVGQGGNQPQHF

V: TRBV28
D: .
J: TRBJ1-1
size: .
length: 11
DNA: TGTGCCAGCAGCCAATTTAACGGGGCTTTCTTT
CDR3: CASSQFNGAFF

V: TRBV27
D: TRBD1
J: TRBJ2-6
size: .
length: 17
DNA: TGTGCCAGCAGTTTAGGGACAGGGGTATATGGGGCCAACGTCCTGACTTTC
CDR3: CASSLGTGVYGANVLTF

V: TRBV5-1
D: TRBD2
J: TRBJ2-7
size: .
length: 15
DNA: TGCGCCAGCAGCTTGGCTAGCGGGATGTTCTACGAGCAGTACTTC
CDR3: CASSLASGMFYEQYF

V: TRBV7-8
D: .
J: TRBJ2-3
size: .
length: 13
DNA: TGTGCCAGCAGCAAGCTGAGATCTGATACGCAGTATTTT
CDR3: CASSKLRSDTQYF

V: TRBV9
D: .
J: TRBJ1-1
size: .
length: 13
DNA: TGTGCCAGCAGCGTAAGGACTCCCACTGAAGCTTTCTTT
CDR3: CASSVRTPTEAFF

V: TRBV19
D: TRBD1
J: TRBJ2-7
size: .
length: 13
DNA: TGTGCCAGTAGTATGGGACAGGGCTACGAGCAGTACTTC
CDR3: CASSMGQGYEQYF

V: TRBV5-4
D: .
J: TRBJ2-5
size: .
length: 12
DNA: TGTGCCAGCAGCTTGTTTGAGGAGACCCAGTACTTC
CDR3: CASSLFEETQYF

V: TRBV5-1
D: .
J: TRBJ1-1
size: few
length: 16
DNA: TGCGCCAGCAGCTTGGGCCAAAGCTTTATGAACACTGAAGCTTTCTTT
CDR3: CASSLGQSFMNTEAFF

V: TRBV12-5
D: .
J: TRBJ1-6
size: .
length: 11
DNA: TGTGCTAGTGGCGGTAATTCACCCCTCCACTTT
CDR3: CASGGNSPLHF

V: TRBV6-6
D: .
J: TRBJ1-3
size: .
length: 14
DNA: TGTGCCAGCAGTTACTCCAGGGAAAAAAACACCATATATTTT
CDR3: CASSYSREKNTIYF

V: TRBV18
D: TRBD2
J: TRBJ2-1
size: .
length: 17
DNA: TGTGCCAGCTCTTTCCAAATAGCGGGAGGCCCCATCAATGAGCAGTTCTTC
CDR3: CASSFQIAGGPINEQFF

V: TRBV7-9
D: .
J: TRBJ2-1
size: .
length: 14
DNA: TGTGCCAGCAGCTCCCTCCGCGCCGCCGGTGAGCAGTTCTTC
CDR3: CASSSLRAAGEQFF

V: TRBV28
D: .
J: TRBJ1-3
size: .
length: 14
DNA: TGTGCCAGCATTGACAGGAAATCTGGAAACACCATATATTTT
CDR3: CASIDRKSGNTIYF

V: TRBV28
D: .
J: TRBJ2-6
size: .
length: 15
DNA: TGTGCCAGCAGTACAGGGTATCCTGGGGCCAACGTCCTGACTTTC
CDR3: CASSTGYPGANVLTF

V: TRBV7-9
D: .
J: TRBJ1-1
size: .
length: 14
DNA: TGTGCCAGCAGCTTAGGTGCAGAGAACACTGAAGCTTTCTTT
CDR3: CASSLGAENTEAFF

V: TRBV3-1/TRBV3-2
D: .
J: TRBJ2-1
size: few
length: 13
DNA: TGTGCCAGCAGCCAGAGCACCTACAATGAGCAGTTCTTC
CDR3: CASSQSTYNEQFF

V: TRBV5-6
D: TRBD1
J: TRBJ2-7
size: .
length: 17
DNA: TGTGCCAGCAGCTCCCTTGAGGGACAGGGAGGTTACTACGAGCAGTACTTC
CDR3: CASSSLEGQGGYYEQYF

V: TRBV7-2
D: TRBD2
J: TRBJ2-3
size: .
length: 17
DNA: TGTGCCAGCAGCCAACTCCGGATAGCGGGAGCATCAGATACGCAGTATTTT
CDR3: CASSQLRIAGASDTQYF

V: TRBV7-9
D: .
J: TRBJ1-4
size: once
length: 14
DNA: TGTGCCAGCAGCTCGAGGATGACTAATGAAAAACTGTTTTTT
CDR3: CASSSRMTNEKLFF

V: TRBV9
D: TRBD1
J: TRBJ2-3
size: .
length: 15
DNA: TGTGCCAGCAGCAACACAGGGGTTCTGAAAGATACGCAGTATTTT
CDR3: CASSNTGVLKDTQYF

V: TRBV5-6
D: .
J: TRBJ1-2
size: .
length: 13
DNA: TGTGCCAGCAGCGCGACAGTTAACTATGGCTACACCTTC
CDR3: CASSATVNYGYTF

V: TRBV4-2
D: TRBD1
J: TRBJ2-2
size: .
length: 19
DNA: TGTGCCAGCAGCCAAGAGTCACGAACCGGGACAGGCAGCACCGGGGAGCTGTTTTTT
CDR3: CASSQESRTGTGSTGELFF

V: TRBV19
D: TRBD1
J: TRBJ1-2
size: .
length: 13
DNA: TGTGCCAGTAGCCGGGACAGGGTGAGAGGCTACACCTTC
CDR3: CASSRDRVRGYTF

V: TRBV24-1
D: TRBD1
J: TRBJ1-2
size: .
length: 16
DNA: TGTGCCACCAGTGATGGAAAGGGACAGACTTCCTATGGCTACACCTTC
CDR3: CATSDGKGQTSYGYTF

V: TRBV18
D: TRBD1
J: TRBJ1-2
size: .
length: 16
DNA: TGTGCCAGCTCACTAAACCCCGGGACAGGGGTGAATGGCTACACCTTC
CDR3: CASSLNPGTGVNGYTF

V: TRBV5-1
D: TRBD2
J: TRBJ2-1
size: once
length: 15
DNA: TGCGCCAGCAGCTTAGCGGGAGGAGTAGTGAATGAGCAGTTCTTC
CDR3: CASSLAGGVVNEQFF

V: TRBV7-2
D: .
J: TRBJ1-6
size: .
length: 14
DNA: TGTGCCAGCAGCTTAGGATACGAGAATTCACCCCTCCACTTT
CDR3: CASSLGYENSPLHF

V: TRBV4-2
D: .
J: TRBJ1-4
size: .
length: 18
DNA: TGTGCCAGCAGCCGTTATCTGGGCGCCACAACAGATAATGAAAAACTGTTTTTT
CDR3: CASSRYLGATTDNEKLFF